This is a list of T cell receptor beta chains from one sample in a study of shared clonotypes between healthy human individuals. The repertoire was sequenced with immunoSEQ multiplex PCR; TCRdb's copy has only in-frame clones and lacks some. Altogether hundreds of thousands of clones are present, around 79% being singletons, with the ten largest covering around 14%. Input material: PBMCs. The source is a woman in her forties in good health. Some clones in this sample may be carry-over from other donors' samples. The CDR3 runs from the conserved cysteine through the conserved F or W. The order of the fields is V gene, J gene, clone size, D gene, CDR3 DNA, CDR3 protein. D genes are given only for firm matches. Size values are once, few and many counts, or a class for expanded clones, and some rows have none.

V: TRBV19; J: TRBJ2-1; size: -; D: TRBD1; DNA: TGTGCCAGTACCAAAACGCGGGACAGGGGGTACAATGAGCAGTTCTTC; CDR3: CASTKTRDRGYNEQFF
V: TRBV30; J: TRBJ2-1; size: few; D: TRBD2; DNA: TGTGCCTGGAGATCGACTAGCGGGAGCCACAATGAGCAGTTCTTC; CDR3: CAWRSTSGSHNEQFF
V: TRBV6-1; J: TRBJ2-1; size: -; D: TRBD1; DNA: TGTGCCACCGTAGACAGGGGGAATGAGCAGTTCTTC; CDR3: CATVDRGNEQFF
V: TRBV29-1; J: TRBJ2-3; size: -; D: -; DNA: TGCAGCGTTGCGCCGGGAGTCGGCACAGATACGCAGTATTTT; CDR3: CSVAPGVGTDTQYF
V: TRBV9; J: TRBJ1-1; size: -; D: -; DNA: TGTGCCAGCAGCACCGGGACAACTAACACTGAAGCTTTCTTT; CDR3: CASSTGTTNTEAFF
V: TRBV4-3; J: TRBJ2-1; size: -; D: TRBD2; DNA: TGCGCCAGCAGCCAAGATCTAGCGGGAGGGTGGGATGAGCAGTTCTTC; CDR3: CASSQDLAGGWDEQFF
V: TRBV10-2; J: TRBJ2-6; size: -; D: -; DNA: TGCGCCAGCACCACAAGCGGCGGCTCTGGGGCCAACGTCCTGACTTTC; CDR3: CASTTSGGSGANVLTF
V: TRBV7-2; J: TRBJ2-3; size: -; D: -; DNA: TGTGCCAGCAGCTTAGGAGGGCGGGGCCCCACAGATACGCAGTATTTT; CDR3: CASSLGGRGPTDTQYF
V: TRBV7-9; J: TRBJ2-1; size: once; D: TRBD2; DNA: TGTGCCAGCAGCGCCGGGACTAGCGGGAGTAATGAGCAGTTCTTC; CDR3: CASSAGTSGSNEQFF
V: TRBV10-2; J: TRBJ2-1; size: -; D: TRBD2; DNA: TGCGCCAGCAGGTCGGGACTAGCGAAAAATGAGCAGTTCTTC; CDR3: CASRSGLAKNEQFF
V: TRBV5-1; J: TRBJ2-1; size: -; D: TRBD2; DNA: TGCGCCAGCAGCTCCGGGACTATCTACAATGAGCAGTTCTTC; CDR3: CASSSGTIYNEQFF
V: TRBV30; J: TRBJ2-1; size: -; D: TRBD2; DNA: TGTGCCTGGAGTGATAAGTTTCGCGGGAGATTGTACAATGAGCAGTTCTTC; CDR3: CAWSDKFRGRLYNEQFF
V: TRBV9; J: TRBJ1-5; size: -; D: -; DNA: TGTGCCAGCAGCGTAGAGGGGGGCAATCAGCCCCAGCATTTT; CDR3: CASSVEGGNQPQHF
V: TRBV18; J: TRBJ1-1; size: -; D: TRBD1; DNA: TGTGCCAGCTCACGGGACAGTCGGGTAGCTTTCTTT; CDR3: CASSRDSRVAFF
V: TRBV28; J: TRBJ2-7; size: -; D: -; DNA: TGTGCCAGCAGCTCCCTCAGGGGGGCCTCCTACGAGCAGTACTTC; CDR3: CASSSLRGASYEQYF
V: TRBV4-1; J: TRBJ2-1; size: -; D: -; DNA: TGCGCCAGCAGCCAAGATCGGGGGCAGCACAATGAGCAGTTCTTC; CDR3: CASSQDRGQHNEQFF
V: TRBV5-4; J: TRBJ1-1; size: -; D: -; DNA: TGTGCCAGCATTCGACGGGGAGGTGGTACTGAAGCTTTCTTT; CDR3: CASIRRGGGTEAFF
V: TRBV7-3; J: TRBJ2-1; size: -; D: -; DNA: TGTGCCAGCAGCTTAGATGGCGGCCCCCGAAGAGAGCAGTTCTTC; CDR3: CASSLDGGPRREQFF
V: TRBV28; J: TRBJ1-1; size: -; D: -; DNA: TGTGCCAGCAGTTTTCTGGATTGGAACACTGAAGCTTTCTTT; CDR3: CASSFLDWNTEAFF
V: TRBV7-3; J: TRBJ2-7; size: -; D: -; DNA: TGTGCCAGCAGCTTTTCCCCCGGGGTCGAGCAGTACTTC; CDR3: CASSFSPGVEQYF
V: TRBV2; J: TRBJ2-1; size: once; D: -; DNA: TGTGCCAGCACCCCGGGACTTCTCTACAATGAGCAGTTCTTC; CDR3: CASTPGLLYNEQFF
V: TRBV28; J: TRBJ1-4; size: once; D: TRBD1; DNA: TGTGCCAGCCGGAGGCAGGGGGCTGAAAAACTGTTTTTT; CDR3: CASRRQGAEKLFF
V: TRBV10-3; J: TRBJ1-1; size: -; D: TRBD1; DNA: TGTGCCATCAGTGACCATGACAGGGCAGTTACTGAAGCTTTCTTT; CDR3: CAISDHDRAVTEAFF
V: TRBV9; J: TRBJ2-5; size: -; D: -; DNA: TGTGCCAGCAGCGTAGATGGCAGGGGGGAAGAGACCCAGTACTTC; CDR3: CASSVDGRGEETQYF
V: TRBV5-6; J: TRBJ1-5; size: -; D: -; DNA: TGTGCCAGCAGCTTCGGAGATCAGCCCCAGCATTTT; CDR3: CASSFGDQPQHF
V: TRBV2; J: TRBJ1-1; size: -; D: TRBD1; DNA: TGTGCCAGCAGGGACAGGGGGTTCATGAACACTGAAGCTTTCTTT; CDR3: CASRDRGFMNTEAFF
V: TRBV13; J: TRBJ2-7; size: -; D: TRBD2; DNA: TGTGCCAGCAGCTTAACCGGGACTAGCGGAAACGAGCAGTACTTC; CDR3: CASSLTGTSGNEQYF
V: TRBV30; J: TRBJ1-2; size: -; D: -; DNA: TGTGCCTGGAGTGTCACCGGGGTCTATGGCTACACCTTC; CDR3: CAWSVTGVYGYTF
V: TRBV5-1; J: TRBJ2-7; size: -; D: -; DNA: TGCGCCAGCAGCTTGGGGACCCTCGTCGCCTACGAGCAGTACTTC; CDR3: CASSLGTLVAYEQYF
V: TRBV5-6; J: TRBJ2-6; size: -; D: -; DNA: TGTGCCAGCAGCTTGGCCGGGGGCGCGGTCCTGACTTTC; CDR3: CASSLAGGAVLTF
V: TRBV5-1; J: TRBJ2-2; size: -; D: TRBD1; DNA: TGCGCCAGCAGCCCGGGACAGTCCACCGGGGAGCTGTTTTTT; CDR3: CASSPGQSTGELFF
V: TRBV5-1; J: TRBJ2-7; size: once; D: -; DNA: TGCGCCAGCAGCTTTGACAAGCTTCGCGAGCAGTACTTC; CDR3: CASSFDKLREQYF
V: TRBV27; J: TRBJ1-1; size: -; D: -; DNA: TGTGCCAGCAGTTTTACAGTGGACACTGAAGCTTTCTTT; CDR3: CASSFTVDTEAFF
V: TRBV25-1; J: TRBJ1-5; size: many; D: -; DNA: TGTGCCAGCAGTCCGCCAGGGGTCAATCAGCCCCAGCATTTT; CDR3: CASSPPGVNQPQHF
V: TRBV19; J: TRBJ2-7; size: -; D: -; DNA: TGTGCCAGTAGTATCTCCTTGAGCTCCTACGAGCAGTACTTC; CDR3: CASSISLSSYEQYF
V: TRBV7-9; J: TRBJ1-2; size: -; D: -; DNA: TGTGCCAGCAGCTTATCGGACTATGGCTACACCTTC; CDR3: CASSLSDYGYTF
V: TRBV4-3; J: TRBJ2-2; size: -; D: TRBD2; DNA: TGCGCCAGCAGCCAAGAGGCGGGGCTAGCGGGAGTATTTACCGGGGAGCTGTTTTTT; CDR3: CASSQEAGLAGVFTGELFF
V: TRBV5-8; J: TRBJ2-7; size: -; D: -; DNA: TGTGCCAGCAGCTTGGGCCAGATATTCTCCTACGAGCAGTACTTC; CDR3: CASSLGQIFSYEQYF
V: TRBV5-1; J: TRBJ2-7; size: -; D: TRBD2; DNA: TGCGCCAGCAGCTTTGGCGGGGGCTACGAGCAGTACTTC; CDR3: CASSFGGGYEQYF
V: TRBV4-1; J: TRBJ2-2; size: -; D: -; DNA: TGCGCCAGCAGCCAAGCGGTGTTCACCGGGGAGCTGTTTTTT; CDR3: CASSQAVFTGELFF
V: TRBV7-9; J: TRBJ2-7; size: -; D: TRBD1; DNA: TGTGCCAGCAGCCATTCCCCTGGACAGGGGGAGTACGAGCAGTACTTC; CDR3: CASSHSPGQGEYEQYF
V: TRBV5-1; J: TRBJ2-7; size: -; D: -; DNA: TGCGCCAGCAGCTTGGAAGGGGTGGCCAGGTCCTACGAGCAGTACTTC; CDR3: CASSLEGVARSYEQYF
V: TRBV6-4; J: TRBJ2-1; size: -; D: -; DNA: TGTGCCAGCAGTGCCTCGGGGGTGGCTGAGCAGTTCTTC; CDR3: CASSASGVAEQFF
V: TRBV28; J: TRBJ2-7; size: -; D: TRBD2; DNA: TGTGCCAGCAGTATAGCGGGACCGACCTACGAGCAGTACTTC; CDR3: CASSIAGPTYEQYF
V: TRBV19; J: TRBJ1-2; size: -; D: -; DNA: TGTGCCAGTAGCCCCACTGCGAGCTATGGCTACACCTTC; CDR3: CASSPTASYGYTF
V: TRBV9; J: TRBJ2-7; size: -; D: -; DNA: TGTGCCAGCAGCACGGACAGATCCTACGAGCAGTACTTC; CDR3: CASSTDRSYEQYF
V: TRBV7-7; J: TRBJ1-1; size: -; D: -; DNA: TGTGCTAGCAGCCCCCAGCCGAACACTGAAGCTTTCTTT; CDR3: CASSPQPNTEAFF
V: TRBV7-8; J: TRBJ1-4; size: -; D: -; DNA: TGTGCCAGCAGCTTGGGCAGGGTGGTGTCTAATGAAAAACTGTTTTTT; CDR3: CASSLGRVVSNEKLFF
V: TRBV6-5; J: TRBJ1-1; size: -; D: -; DNA: TGTGCCAGCAGTTACTCCTATCCTATCACTGAAGCTTTCTTT; CDR3: CASSYSYPITEAFF
V: TRBV29-1; J: TRBJ2-4; size: -; D: TRBD1; DNA: TGCAGCGTTATGGCGACAGGGATGGTCATTCAGTACTTC; CDR3: CSVMATGMVIQYF
V: TRBV28; J: TRBJ2-2; size: many; D: -; DNA: TGTGCCAGCAGCAAAGACGGGGAGCTGTTTTTT; CDR3: CASSKDGELFF
V: TRBV5-1; J: TRBJ2-1; size: few; D: -; DNA: TGCGCCAGCAGCTTTGGTTACAATGAGCAGTTCTTC; CDR3: CASSFGYNEQFF
V: TRBV7-2; J: TRBJ2-5; size: -; D: -; DNA: TGTGCCAGCAGCGCGACAGGTGTTGGGTGGGAGACCCAGTACTTC; CDR3: CASSATGVGWETQYF
V: TRBV7-8; J: TRBJ2-1; size: -; D: -; DNA: TGTGCCAGCAGCATGACTAGTCGCTTCTACAATGAGCAGTTCTTC; CDR3: CASSMTSRFYNEQFF